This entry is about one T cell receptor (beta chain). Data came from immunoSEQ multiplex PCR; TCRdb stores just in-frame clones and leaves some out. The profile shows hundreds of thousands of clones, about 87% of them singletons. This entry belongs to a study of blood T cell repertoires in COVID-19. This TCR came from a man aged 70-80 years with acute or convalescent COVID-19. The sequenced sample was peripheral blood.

The CDR3: CASSYRGGTEAFF. Here the CDR3 DNA reads TGTGCCAGCAGCTACAGGGGAGGCACTGAAGCTTTCTTT. The chain uses TRBV7-2 and TRBJ1-1; 7 bases map to TRBD1. V lost 4 bases, J lost 4 bases, and 3 bases stayed unmatched. This CDR3 comprises 13 residues. The germline gives CDR1 SGHTA, CDR2 FQGNSA.